This T cell receptor (beta chain) was captured in a study of OX40 agonist ivuxolimab in advanced cancers. About the research overall: Age averaged around 60 years (range about 20 to 80), and roughly 80% were male.

Study-level results: Nonresponders, in some cases, also had low normalized T-cell clonal expansion. Averaging showed that CD8+ T cells had more expanded clones than CD4+ did.

Data came from immunoSEQ multiplex PCR; TCRdb stores just in-frame clones and leaves some out. The table lists roughly 48,000 clones, 84% of them singletons. A note on this clone: Its antigen is not known.

The V end was cut by 3 bases, the J end by 1 base, with 10 bases between. Germline V gives CDR1 SGHTA, CDR2 FQGNSA. The CDR3 contains 15 residues. V gene TRBV7-2 combines with J gene TRBJ2-1; D gene ambiguous. The specimen comprised CD4+ or CD8+ T cells sorted from blood, sampled in a trial of the OX40 agonist ivuxolimab. This TCR derives from an adult with an advanced solid tumor such as melanoma, head and neck, liver or kidney cancer. CDR3 amino acids: CASSFNKESYNEQFF. The CDR3 bases are TGTGCCAGCAGCTTTAACAAAGAATCCTACAATGAGCAGTTCTTC. Full variable domain (remainder filled in from reference TRBV7-2 and TRBJ2-1): GAGVSQSPSNKVTEKGKDVELRCDPISGHTALYWYRQSLGQGLEFLIYFQGNSAPDKSGLPSDRFSAERTGGSVSTLTIQRTQQEDSAVYLCASSFNKESYNEQFFGPGTRLTVL.